This T cell receptor (beta chain) was observed in a study of T cell responses to AZD1222 COVID-19 vaccine. Whole-study findings and limits: Reportedly, close to half of spike-specific TCRs are directed against unmutated variant regions. The peak T cell response came first, and repertoires were sampled only after it. The study found vaccine-associated CD4 TCRs spanning spike, dominant at 160-218 and 743-854. An increase in Spike-specific TCR breadth and depth was observed after two AZD1222 doses.

Details on this clone: Its antigen is not known.

V was pared by 8 bases and J by 7 bases, with 11 bases of the junction left unmatched. CDR1 is MDHEN and CDR2 is SYDVKM in the germline V gene. The CDR3 is made up of 15 amino acids. Method: immunoSEQ multiplex PCR; TCRdb's copy keeps in-frame clones and lacks some. The repertoire consists of about 140,000 clones, with around 89% occurring once and the leading ten covering 2.5% to 3%. This TCR was sampled from an adult in good health. The V call is TRBV28, the J call TRBJ2-2, with 9 bases aligning to TRBD1. The source was peripheral blood, collected on day 0 of AZD1222 vaccination. The CDR3 DNA sequence: TGTGCCAGCGAAGCCTTACAGGGGGCAGTCGGGGAGCTGTTTTTT. Translated, it gives CASEALQGAVGELFF.